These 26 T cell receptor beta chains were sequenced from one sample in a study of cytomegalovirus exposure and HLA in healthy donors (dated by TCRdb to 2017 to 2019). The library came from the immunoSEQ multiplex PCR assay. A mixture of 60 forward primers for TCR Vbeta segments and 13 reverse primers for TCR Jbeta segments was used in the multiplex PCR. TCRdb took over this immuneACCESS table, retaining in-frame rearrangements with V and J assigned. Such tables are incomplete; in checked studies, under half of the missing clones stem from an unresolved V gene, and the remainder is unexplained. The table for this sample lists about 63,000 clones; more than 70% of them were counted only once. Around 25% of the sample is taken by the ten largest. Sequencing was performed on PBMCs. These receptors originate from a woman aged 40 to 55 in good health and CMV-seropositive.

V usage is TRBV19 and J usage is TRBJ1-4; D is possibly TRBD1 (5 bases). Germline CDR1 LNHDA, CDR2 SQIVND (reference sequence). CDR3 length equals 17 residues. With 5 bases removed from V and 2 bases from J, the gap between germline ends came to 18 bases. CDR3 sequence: CASSVSGLPGTNEKLFF. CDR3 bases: TGTGCCAGTAGTGTTTCGGGACTACCAGGGACTAATGAAAAACTGTTTTTT.

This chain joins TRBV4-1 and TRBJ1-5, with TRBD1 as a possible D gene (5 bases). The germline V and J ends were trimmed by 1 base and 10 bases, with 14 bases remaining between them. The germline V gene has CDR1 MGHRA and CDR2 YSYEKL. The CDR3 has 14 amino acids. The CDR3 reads CASSQVDSLQPQHF. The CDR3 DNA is TGCGCCAGCAGCCAAGTTGACAGCCTGCAACCCCAGCATTTT.

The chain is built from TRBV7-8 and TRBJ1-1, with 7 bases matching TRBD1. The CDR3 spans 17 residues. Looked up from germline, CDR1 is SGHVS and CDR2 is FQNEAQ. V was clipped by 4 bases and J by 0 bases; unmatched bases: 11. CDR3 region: CASSSGDREAMNTEAFF. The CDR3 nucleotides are TGTGCCAGCAGCTCAGGCGACAGGGAGGCCATGAACACTGAAGCTTTCTTT.

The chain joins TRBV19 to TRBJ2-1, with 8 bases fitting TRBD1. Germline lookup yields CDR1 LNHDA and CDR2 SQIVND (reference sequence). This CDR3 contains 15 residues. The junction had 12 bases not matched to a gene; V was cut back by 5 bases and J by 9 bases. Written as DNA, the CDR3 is TGTGCCAGTAGTCCGCAGACAGGGGCCTCAGGTGAGCAGTTCTTC. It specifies CASSPQTGASGEQFF.

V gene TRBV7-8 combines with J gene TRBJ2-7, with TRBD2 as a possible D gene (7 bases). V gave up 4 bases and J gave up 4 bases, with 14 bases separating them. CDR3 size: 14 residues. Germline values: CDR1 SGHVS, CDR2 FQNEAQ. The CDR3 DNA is TGTGCCAGCAGCTCCCAGGGGAGGGCATACGAGCAGTACTTC. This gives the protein CASSSQGRAYEQYF.

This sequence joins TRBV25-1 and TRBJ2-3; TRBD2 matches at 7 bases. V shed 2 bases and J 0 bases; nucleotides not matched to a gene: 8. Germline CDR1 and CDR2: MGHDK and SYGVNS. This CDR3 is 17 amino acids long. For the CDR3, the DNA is TGTGCCAGCAGTGAAACACGGCGGGGGATTAGCACAGATACGCAGTATTTT. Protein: CASSETRRGISTDTQYF.

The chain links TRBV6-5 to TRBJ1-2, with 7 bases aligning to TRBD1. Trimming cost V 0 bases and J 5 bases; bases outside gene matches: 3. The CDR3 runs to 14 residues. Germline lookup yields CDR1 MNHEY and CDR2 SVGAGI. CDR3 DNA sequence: TGTGCCAGCAGTTACTCGGGACAGCCATATGGCTACACCTTC. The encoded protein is CASSYSGQPYGYTF.

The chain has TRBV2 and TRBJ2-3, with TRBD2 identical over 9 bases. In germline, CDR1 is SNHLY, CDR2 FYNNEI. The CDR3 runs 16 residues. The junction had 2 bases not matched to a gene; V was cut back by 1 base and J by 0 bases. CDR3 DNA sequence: TGTGCCAGCAGTGAAGGGAGCGGGGGGAGCACAGATACGCAGTATTTT. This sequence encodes CASSEGSGGSTDTQYF.

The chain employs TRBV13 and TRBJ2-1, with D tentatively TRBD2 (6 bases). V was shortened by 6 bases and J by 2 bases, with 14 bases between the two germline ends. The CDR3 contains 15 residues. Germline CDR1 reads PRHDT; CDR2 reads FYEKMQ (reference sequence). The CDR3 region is CASRLAGTPYNEQFF. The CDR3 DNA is TGTGCCAGCAGGCTTGCCGGGACTCCCTACAATGAGCAGTTCTTC.

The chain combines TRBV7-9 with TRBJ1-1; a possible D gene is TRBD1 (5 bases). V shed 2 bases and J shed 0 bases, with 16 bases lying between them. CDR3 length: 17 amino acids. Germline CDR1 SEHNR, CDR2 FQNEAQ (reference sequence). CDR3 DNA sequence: TGTGCCAGCAGCTTATTTGCGGGGGGAGGCATGAACACTGAAGCTTTCTTT. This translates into CASSLFAGGGMNTEAFF.

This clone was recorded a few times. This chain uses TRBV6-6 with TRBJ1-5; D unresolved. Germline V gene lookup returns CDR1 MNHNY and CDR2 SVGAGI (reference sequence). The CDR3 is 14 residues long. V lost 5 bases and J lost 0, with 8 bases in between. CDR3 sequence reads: CASSQVDSNQPQHF. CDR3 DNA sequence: TGTGCCAGCAGTCAGGTTGATAGCAATCAGCCCCAGCATTTT.

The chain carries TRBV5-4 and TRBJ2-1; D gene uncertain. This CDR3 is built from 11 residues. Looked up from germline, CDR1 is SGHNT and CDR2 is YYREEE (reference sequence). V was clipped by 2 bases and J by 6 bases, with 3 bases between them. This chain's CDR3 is CASSFSNEQFF. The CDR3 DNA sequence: TGTGCCAGCAGCTTTAGCAATGAGCAGTTCTTC.

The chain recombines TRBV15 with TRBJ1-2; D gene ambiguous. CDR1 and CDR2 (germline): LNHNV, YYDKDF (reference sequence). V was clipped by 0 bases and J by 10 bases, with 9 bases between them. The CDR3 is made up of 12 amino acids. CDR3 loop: CATSRDRDFYTF. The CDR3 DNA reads TGTGCCACCAGCAGAGATCGAGACTTCTACACCTTC. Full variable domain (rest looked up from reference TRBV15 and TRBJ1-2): DAMVIQNPRYQVTQFGKPVTLSCSQTLNHNVMYWYQQKSSQAPKLLFHYYDKDFNNEADTPDNFQSRRPNTSFCFLDIRSPGLGDTAMYLCATSRDRDFYTFGSGTRLTVV.

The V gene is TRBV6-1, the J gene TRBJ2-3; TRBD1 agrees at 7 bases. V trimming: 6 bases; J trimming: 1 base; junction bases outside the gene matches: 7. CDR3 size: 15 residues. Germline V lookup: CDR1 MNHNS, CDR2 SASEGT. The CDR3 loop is CASSRDSLRTDTQYF. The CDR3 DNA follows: TGTGCCAGCAGCCGGGACAGTCTTCGCACAGATACGCAGTATTTT.

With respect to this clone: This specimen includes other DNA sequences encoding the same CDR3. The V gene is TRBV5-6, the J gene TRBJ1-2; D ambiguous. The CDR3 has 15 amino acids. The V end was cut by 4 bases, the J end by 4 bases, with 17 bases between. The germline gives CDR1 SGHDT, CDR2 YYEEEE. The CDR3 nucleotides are TGTGCCAGCAGCCCCGAGGGCGCTGGTGGCTATGGCTACACCTTC. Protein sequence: CASSPEGAGGYGYTF.

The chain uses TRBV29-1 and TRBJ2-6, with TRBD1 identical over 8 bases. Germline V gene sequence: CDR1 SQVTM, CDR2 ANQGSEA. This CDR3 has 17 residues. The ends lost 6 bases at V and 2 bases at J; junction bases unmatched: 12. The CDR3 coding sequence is TGCAGCGTCTCTTCAACAGGGGGTGTTGCTGGGGCCAACGTCCTGACTTTC. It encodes CSVSSTGGVAGANVLTF.

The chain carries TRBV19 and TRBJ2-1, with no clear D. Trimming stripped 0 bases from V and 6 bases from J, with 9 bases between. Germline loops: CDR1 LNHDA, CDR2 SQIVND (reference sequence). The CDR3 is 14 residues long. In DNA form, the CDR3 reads TGTGCCAGTAGTATAGATTGGGCATCCAATGAGCAGTTCTTC. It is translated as CASSIDWASNEQFF.

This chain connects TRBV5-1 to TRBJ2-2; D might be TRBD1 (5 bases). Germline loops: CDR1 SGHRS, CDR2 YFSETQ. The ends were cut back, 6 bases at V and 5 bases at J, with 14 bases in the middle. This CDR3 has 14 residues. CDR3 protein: CASTGQVETGELFF. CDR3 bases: TGCGCCAGCACAGGGCAGGTGGAGACCGGGGAGCTGTTTTTT.

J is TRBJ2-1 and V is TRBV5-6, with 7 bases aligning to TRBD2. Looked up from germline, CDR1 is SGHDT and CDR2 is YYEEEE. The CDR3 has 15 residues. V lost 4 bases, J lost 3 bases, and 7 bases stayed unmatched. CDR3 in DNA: TGTGCCAGCAGCGTATCCGGGGGGAACTACAATGAGCAGTTCTTC. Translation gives CASSVSGGNYNEQFF.

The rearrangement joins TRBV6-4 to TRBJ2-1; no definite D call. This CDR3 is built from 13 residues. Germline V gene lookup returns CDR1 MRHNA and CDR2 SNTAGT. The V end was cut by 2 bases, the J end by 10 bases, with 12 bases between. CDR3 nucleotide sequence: TGTGCCAGCAGTGACAATATCCAGGAAGAGCAGTTCTTC. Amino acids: CASSDNIQEEQFF.

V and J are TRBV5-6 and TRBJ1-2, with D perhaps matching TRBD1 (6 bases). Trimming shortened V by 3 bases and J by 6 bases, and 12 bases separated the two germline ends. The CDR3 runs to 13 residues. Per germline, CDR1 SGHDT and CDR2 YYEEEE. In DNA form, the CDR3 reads TGTGCCAGCAGCTCCGGACAGTCAAATGGCTACACCTTC. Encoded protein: CASSSGQSNGYTF. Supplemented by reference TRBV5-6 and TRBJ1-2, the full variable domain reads DAGVTQSPTHLIKTRGQQVTLRCSPKSGHDTVSWYQQALGQGPQFIFQYYEEEERQRGNFPDRFSGHQFPNYSSELNVNALLLGDSALYLCASSSGQSNGYTFGSGTRLTVV.

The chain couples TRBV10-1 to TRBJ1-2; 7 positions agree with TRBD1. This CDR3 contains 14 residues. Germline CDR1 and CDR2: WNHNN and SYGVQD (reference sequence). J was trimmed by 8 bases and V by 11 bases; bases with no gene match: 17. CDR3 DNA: TGCGCCTCAGGGGGGAGGCGTGGGGGGAGAGGCTACACCTTC. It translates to CASGGRRGGRGYTF.

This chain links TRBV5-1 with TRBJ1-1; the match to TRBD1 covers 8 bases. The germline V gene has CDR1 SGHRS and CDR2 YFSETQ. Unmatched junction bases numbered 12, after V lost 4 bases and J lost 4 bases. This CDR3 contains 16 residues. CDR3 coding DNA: TGCGCCAGCAGCGGTTGGAAGACAGGGGATGGCACTGAAGCTTTCTTT. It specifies CASSGWKTGDGTEAFF. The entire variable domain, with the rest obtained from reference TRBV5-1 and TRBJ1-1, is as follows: KAGVTQTPRYLIKTRGQQVTLSCSPISGHRSVSWYQQTPGQGLQFLFEYFSETQRNKGNFPGRFSGRQFSNSRSEMNVSTLELGDSALYLCASSGWKTGDGTEAFFGQGTRLTVV.

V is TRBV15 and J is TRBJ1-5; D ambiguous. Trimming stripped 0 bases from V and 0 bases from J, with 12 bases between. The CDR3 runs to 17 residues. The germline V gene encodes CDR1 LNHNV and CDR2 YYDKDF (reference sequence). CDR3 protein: CATSRDSGRYSNQPQHF. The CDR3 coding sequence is TGTGCCACCAGCAGAGATAGTGGGCGATATAGCAATCAGCCCCAGCATTTT. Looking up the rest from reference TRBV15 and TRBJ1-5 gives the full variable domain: DAMVIQNPRYQVTQFGKPVTLSCSQTLNHNVMYWYQQKSSQAPKLLFHYYDKDFNNEADTPDNFQSRRPNTSFCFLDIRSPGLGDTAMYLCATSRDSGRYSNQPQHFGDGTRLSIL.

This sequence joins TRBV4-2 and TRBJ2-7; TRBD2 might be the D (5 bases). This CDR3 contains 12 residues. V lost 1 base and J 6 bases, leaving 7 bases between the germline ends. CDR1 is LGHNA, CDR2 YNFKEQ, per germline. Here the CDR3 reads CASSQGGPEQYF. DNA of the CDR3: TGTGCCAGCAGCCAAGGCGGGCCCGAGCAGTACTTC.

The CDR3 nucleotides read TGTGCCAGCAGCTTATCCAGCGGGGGGGCCATAGATACGCAGTATTTT. Residues: CASSLSSGGAIDTQYF. V is TRBV7-2 and J is TRBJ2-3, with 10 positions matching TRBD2. Looked up from germline, CDR1 is SGHTA and CDR2 is FQGNSA. V was pared by 2 bases and J by 5 bases, with 7 bases of the junction left unmatched. The CDR3 is made up of 16 amino acids.